These 28 T cell receptor beta chains originate from one sample sequenced in a study of beta chain features in type 1 diabetes (dated by TCRdb to 2017 to 2018). Summary of the overall study and its limitations: A moderate but significant shortening of TCRB CDR3 length was observed in type 1 diabetes patients in all four CD4+ subsets.

Library generation was performed with the immunoSEQ multiplex PCR assay. All of the isolated RNA was reverse transcribed with the High Capacity cDNA Reverse Transcription Kit, so expressed TCRB transcripts were sequenced. Here the immuneACCESS table is served through TCRdb, limited to in-frame sequences with V and J called. Missing clones are a known gap in these copies; in checked studies unresolved V genes cover under half, and the rest lacks a known reason. A total of 150,000 to 200,000 clones appear in this sample, roughly 9% of them only once. The ten largest clones add up to approximately 0.7% of the sample. These receptors have no identified antigens. Sequencing input: central memory CD4+ T cells from blood. These receptor sequences come from a woman aged 25 to 39 with type 1 diabetes.

This clone was seen only a few times. This sequence joins TRBV5-4 and TRBJ2-5, with 8 bases matching TRBD1. CDR3 length: 14 residues. Germline V gives CDR1 SGHNT, CDR2 YYREEE (reference sequence). After removal of 4 bases from V and 2 bases from J, the junction contained 4 bases not matched to a gene. CDR3 sequence: CASSHGTGQETQYF. DNA for the CDR3: TGTGCCAGCAGCCATGGGACAGGTCAAGAGACCCAGTACTTC.

V is TRBV9 and J is TRBJ2-2; 13 bases align to TRBD2. CDR1 is SGDLS and CDR2 is YYNGEE in the germline V gene. The CDR3 length is 17 residues. V trimming: 0 bases; J trimming: 7 bases; junction bases outside the gene matches: 6. CDR3: CASSVDPTSGRGGELFF. In DNA form, the CDR3 reads TGTGCCAGCAGCGTAGATCCAACTAGCGGGAGGGGCGGGGAGCTGTTTTTT.

This clone was seen only a few times. This chain uses TRBV5-4 with TRBJ2-3; D is uncertain. CDR1 and CDR2 (germline): SGHNT, YYREEE (reference sequence). The CDR3 length is 13 residues. V was shortened by 1 base and J by 1 base, with 4 bases between the two germline ends. The CDR3 DNA reads as TGTGCCAGCAGCTTGTCGGGCACAGATACGCAGTATTTT. Its translation: CASSLSGTDTQYF.

In its sample, this clone was seen a few times. V and J are TRBV27 and TRBJ2-1; 9 positions agree with TRBD2. Germline-derived CDR1 and CDR2 are MNHEY and SMNVEV (reference sequence). This CDR3 has 15 amino acids. J lost 7 bases, V lost 6 bases, and 10 bases had no gene match. CDR3 coding DNA: TGTGCCAGCAGCCGAGCGGGAGGAGCTCTAAATGAGCAGTTCTTC. This sequence encodes CASSRAGGALNEQFF.

This clone was seen only a few times. J is TRBJ2-5 and V is TRBV15; D possibly corresponds to TRBD2 (5 bases). Germline V CDR1 and CDR2: LNHNV, YYDKDF (reference sequence). The CDR3 runs 13 residues. Trimming cost V 0 bases and J 5 bases, with 7 bases left between them. CDR3: CATSRDTGETQYF. CDR3 in DNA: TGTGCCACCAGCAGAGATACGGGGGAGACCCAGTACTTC.

V and J are TRBV28 and TRBJ2-1; the D is unclear. CDR3 length: 12 residues. V shed 4 bases and J shed 7 bases, with 8 bases lying between them. The germline V gene encodes CDR1 MDHEN and CDR2 SYDVKM. CDR3 coding DNA: TGTGCCAGCAGTTCCCCCGGGAATGAGCAGTTCTTC. This gives the protein CASSSPGNEQFF. The full variable domain, in which reference TRBV28 and TRBJ2-1 provide the parts outside the CDR3, is DVKVTQSSRYLVKRTGEKVFLECVQDMDHENMFWYRQDPGLGLRLIYFSYDVKMKEKGDIPEGYSVSREKKERFSLILESASTNQTSMYLCASSSPGNEQFFGPGTRLTVL.

This clone was seen more than once but under ten times. The chain is built from TRBV7-9 and TRBJ1-2; D is perhaps TRBD1 (5 bases). The CDR3 loop spans 14 amino acids. CDR1 and CDR2 (germline): SEHNR, FQNEAQ (reference sequence). The ends were cut back, 6 bases at V and 3 bases at J, with 14 bases in the middle. The CDR3 DNA sequence: TGTGCCAGCAGTCGGGGGGGATCGTACTATGGCTACACCTTC. Its translation: CASSRGGSYYGYTF.

The chain couples TRBV29-1 to TRBJ1-2, with a possible D match to TRBD1 (6 bases). Germline CDR1 SQVTM, CDR2 ANQGSEA. The CDR3 contains 11 residues. Between the trimmed V and J ends, which lost 8 bases and 4 bases, there was a span of 11 bases. CDR3 region: CSLQDSYGYTF. DNA of the CDR3: TGCAGCCTACAGGACAGCTATGGCTACACCTTC.

This clone showed up just a few times. The chain's CDR3 is CASSQAGTEAFF. The CDR3 bases are TGTGCCAGCAGCCAAGCAGGGACTGAAGCTTTCTTT. The J gene is TRBJ1-1, the V gene TRBV16; maybe TRBD1 (5 bases). CDR1 and CDR2 from the germline V gene are KGHSY and FQNENV. V dropped 2 bases and J dropped 5 bases, with 6 bases sitting between them. The CDR3 has 12 amino acids. Looking up the rest from reference TRBV16 and TRBJ1-1 gives the full variable domain: GEEVAQTPKHLVRGEGQKAKLYCAPIKGHSYVFWYQQVLKNEFKFLISFQNENVFDETGMPKERFSAKCLPNSPCSLEIQATKLEDSAVYFCASSQAGTEAFFGQGTRLTVV.

The J gene is TRBJ2-2, the V gene TRBV28, with D maybe TRBD2 (7 bases). The CDR3 contains 14 residues. Between the trimmed V and J ends, which lost 7 bases and 4 bases, there was a span of 13 bases. CDR1 and CDR2 from the germline V gene are MDHEN and SYDVKM. The CDR3 region is CASTVGGVTGELFF. The CDR3 DNA reads TGTGCCAGCACCGTAGGGGGGGTCACCGGGGAGCTGTTTTTT.

This clone was picked up a small number of times. V is TRBV15 and J is TRBJ2-1; 7 nucleotides line up with TRBD2. CDR1 and CDR2 (germline): LNHNV, YYDKDF (reference sequence). V lost 1 base, J lost 5 bases, and 5 bases stayed unmatched. The CDR3 loop spans 15 amino acids. The CDR3 is CATSRGAGTNNEQFF. CDR3 DNA sequence: TGTGCCACCAGCAGAGGAGCAGGGACTAACAATGAGCAGTTCTTC.

The CDR3 loop is CASSSELHKTKTGELFF. In DNA form, the CDR3 reads TGTGCCAGCAGCTCCGAACTCCACAAGACTAAAACCGGGGAGCTGTTTTTT. The genes are TRBV7-2 and TRBJ2-2, with a tentative D call TRBD2 (5 bases). CDR1 and CDR2 (germline): SGHTA, FQGNSA. The ends were cut back, 4 bases at V and 5 bases at J, with 20 bases in the middle. CDR3 length equals 17 residues.

This clone was picked up a small number of times. The chain has TRBV19 and TRBJ2-1, with TRBD1 as a possible D gene (6 bases). V was cut by 6 bases and J by 9 bases, with 15 bases left in between. Germline V gene data show CDR1 as LNHDA and CDR2 as SQIVND (reference sequence). CDR3 length equals 13 residues. CDR3 loop: CASRITRGSEQFF. CDR3 nucleotide sequence: TGTGCCAGTAGGATAACCAGGGGTTCTGAGCAGTTCTTC.

This sequence joins TRBV9 and TRBJ2-3; 11 bases agree with TRBD2. V shed 4 bases and J 5 bases; nucleotides not matched to a gene: 9. Germline V gives CDR1 SGDLS, CDR2 YYNGEE. The CDR3 consists of 16 residues. DNA for the CDR3: TGTGCCAGCAGCACCGGGCTAGCGGGAGGTGTAGATACGCAGTATTTT. It specifies CASSTGLAGGVDTQYF.

Only a few counts were recorded for this clone. The J gene is TRBJ2-1, the V gene TRBV9; 8 bases agree with TRBD2. The CDR3 is 17 amino acids. CDR1 is SGDLS, CDR2 YYNGEE, per germline. Trimming removed 0 bases from V and 0 bases from J; junction bases left unmatched: 5. Here the CDR3 DNA reads TGTGCCAGCAGCGTAGAAGACGGGAGGGGCTCCTACAATGAGCAGTTCTTC. This codes for CASSVEDGRGSYNEQFF.

This clone has more than one count but fewer than ten. The chain employs TRBV9 and TRBJ2-1, with 8 bases fitting TRBD2. Trimming removed 4 bases from V and 7 bases from J; junction bases left unmatched: 13. Germline-derived CDR1 and CDR2 are SGDLS and YYNGEE. This CDR3 is built from 16 residues. The CDR3 loop is CASSSPRGTSGNEQFF. CDR3 coding DNA: TGTGCCAGCAGCTCACCGAGGGGGACTAGTGGTAATGAGCAGTTCTTC.

The sample holds a few counts of this clone. CDR3 sequence: CAWSDGRDTQYF. CDR3 DNA: TGTGCCTGGAGTGATGGCCGAGATACGCAGTATTTT. The V gene is TRBV30, the J gene TRBJ2-3; D is uncertain. V lost 1 base to trimming and J lost 5 bases, with 7 bases between them. Per germline, CDR1 GTSNPN and CDR2 SVGIG (reference sequence). The CDR3 contains 12 residues.

This clone showed up just a few times. The chain has TRBV19 and TRBJ2-1; the D gene is possibly TRBD2 (6 bases). Per germline, CDR1 LNHDA and CDR2 SQIVND (reference sequence). The V and J ends lost 9 bases and 4 bases respectively, with 16 bases between them. CDR3 length: 14 residues. This CDR3 reads CASHTTGAYNEQFF. CDR3 DNA: TGTGCCAGCCACACGACGGGAGCTTACAATGAGCAGTTCTTC.

This clone has more than one count but fewer than ten. The V call is TRBV7-3, the J call TRBJ2-5, with D maybe TRBD2 (5 bases). CDR1 is SGHTA, CDR2 FQGTGA, per germline. CDR3 length equals 13 residues. Trimming stripped 5 bases from V and 2 bases from J, with 9 bases between. The CDR3 is CASSRGKQETQYF. The CDR3 region has the DNA TGTGCCAGCAGCCGAGGGAAACAAGAGACCCAGTACTTC.

This clone was picked up a small number of times. This chain joins TRBV11-2 and TRBJ2-3, with 7 positions matching TRBD1. The CDR3 runs to 15 residues. J gave up 4 bases and V 5 bases, and 9 bases lay outside the gene matches. Germline V gene data show CDR1 as SGHAT and CDR2 as FQNNGV. The CDR3 reads CASSPIRGGADTQYF. CDR3 nucleotide sequence: TGTGCCAGCAGCCCTATCCGAGGGGGCGCAGATACGCAGTATTTT.

This clone turned up a few times. Here the CDR3 reads CASSLLFSYEQYF. The CDR3 DNA follows: TGTGCCAGCAGCTTGTTATTCTCCTACGAGCAGTACTTC. This chain connects TRBV7-9 to TRBJ2-7; D call uncertain. Trimming shortened V by 3 bases and J by 0 bases, and 6 bases separated the two germline ends. Germline assignment: CDR1 SEHNR and CDR2 FQNEAQ (reference sequence). The CDR3 is 13 residues long.

This sequence joins TRBV9 and TRBJ2-3, with 7 nucleotides matching TRBD2. Unmatched junction bases numbered 5, after V lost 2 bases and J lost 2 bases. Germline V gene data show CDR1 as SGDLS and CDR2 as YYNGEE. This CDR3 is 15 amino acids long. The CDR3 here is CASSVSGQITDTQYF. For the CDR3, the DNA is TGTGCCAGCAGCGTTAGCGGGCAGATCACAGATACGCAGTATTTT.

A few counts support this clone. This chain links TRBV10-3 with TRBJ2-3, with 9 bases lining up with TRBD2. Per the germline V gene, CDR1 is ENHRY and CDR2 is SYGVKD. Trimming took 0 bases from V and 3 from J; bases not matched to a gene: 7. CDR3 length: 17 residues. The CDR3 DNA reads as TGTGCCATCAGTGAGTCGCCGAGTAGCGGGAGAACAGATACGCAGTATTTT. Translating it yields CAISESPSSGRTDTQYF.

The CDR3 DNA sequence: TGCAGTGCTAGTTTTGCCAGGGCCCAGTACTTC. Amino acid sequence: CSASFARAQYF. This sequence joins TRBV20-1 and TRBJ2-5; tentatively, D is TRBD1 (5 bases). The ends were cut back, 3 bases at V and 9 bases at J, with 11 bases in the middle. Germline CDR1 reads DFQATT; CDR2 reads SNEGSKA (reference sequence). This CDR3 spans 11 amino acids.

The V call is TRBV6-1, the J call TRBJ1-2, with D perhaps TRBD1 (6 bases). The V end was cut by 3 bases, the J end by 4 bases, with 12 bases between. The germline V gene has CDR1 MNHNS and CDR2 SASEGT. CDR3 length: 14 amino acids. The CDR3: CASSEVLDSYGYTF. CDR3 in DNA: TGTGCCAGCAGTGAGGTTCTGGACAGCTATGGCTACACCTTC.

The genes are TRBV30 and TRBJ1-4; D remains unclear. Germline values: CDR1 GTSNPN, CDR2 SVGIG (reference sequence). Trimming pared 1 base from V and 7 bases from J, leaving 10 bases between. There are 13 residues in the CDR3. The CDR3 coding sequence is TGTGCCTGGAGTGACACCCCGGGTGAAAAACTGTTTTTT. Encoded protein: CAWSDTPGEKLFF. The full variable domain, with the rest looked up from reference TRBV30 and TRBJ1-4, is SQTIHQWPATLVQPVGSPLSLECTVEGTSNPNLYWYRQAAGRGLQLLFYSVGIGQISSEVPQNLSASRPQDRQFILSSKKLLLSDSGFYLCAWSDTPGEKLFFGSGTQLSVL.

This clone turned up a few times. In DNA, the CDR3 is TGTGCCAGCAAATCGGGACAGGGGACCTACGAGCAGTACTTC. Its protein is CASKSGQGTYEQYF. The rearrangement links TRBV27 to TRBJ2-7, with 10 nucleotides matching TRBD1. The trim removed 7 bases at V and 2 bases at J, leaving 5 bases unmatched. Germline V gene data show CDR1 as MNHEY and CDR2 as SMNVEV (reference sequence). CDR3 length: 14 residues.

This chain uses TRBV28 with TRBJ2-3; 7 bases match TRBD2. The CDR3 is 15 residues long. Losses at the gene ends were 3 bases for V and 6 bases for J; bases not matched to a gene: 9. Germline CDR1 and CDR2: MDHEN and SYDVKM. The CDR3 DNA follows: TGTGCCAGCAGTTTTGAACTAGCGCTAGGGGATACGCAGTATTTT. It translates to CASSFELALGDTQYF.